The sequence of this T cell receptor beta chain was determined in a study of T cells in Graves' hyperthyroidism and ophthalmopathy. Whole-study context: Upon initial diagnosis and before any treatment, peripheral blood was collected. Study conclusions and caveats: Most clonotypes expanded in thyroid above 0.001 were likewise present in blood.

Patients counted as stable if ophthalmopathy did not develop within 18 months. Ten or more counts support this clonotype. Its specificity is unknown. CDR1 MDHEN and CDR2 SYDVKM come from the germline V gene. The V end lost 6 bases, the J end lost 0 bases, and 12 bases lay between the germline ends. This CDR3 is 16 amino acids long. Template material for amplifying TCR beta CDR3 regions consisted of RNA transcripts. First-round RT-PCR targeting the TCR CDR3 was performed with the HTBI primer set. TCRdb ran MiXCR on the multiplex PCR reads and lists one entry per CDR3 protein. The repertoire holds about 560,000 distinct CDR3 sequences, with 16% as singletons.

V gene TRBV28 combines with J gene TRBJ1-6; D is uncertain. Sequences were obtained from blood. This TCR came from a woman between 18 and 29 years old with Graves' hyperthyroidism. The CDR3 nucleotides are TGTGCCAGCAGCCCGACGGAGAGCTCCTATAATTCACCCCTCCACTTT. Its protein product is CASSPTESSYNSPLHF.